The 25 T cell receptor beta chains reported below all come from one sample, sequenced in a study of tumor-infiltrating lymphocytes in primary liver carcinoma. With a constant-region primer, TCR beta cDNA was made from 450 to 550 ng of total RNA. Researchers made the TCR beta libraries by running three nested multiplex PCR rounds with slightly modified ARM-PCR. In the first two PCR rounds, TRBV1-TRBV30 forward primers were paired with a C-beta reverse primer, and each round lasted nine to ten cycles. TCRdb redid the calling of the multiplex PCR reads with MiXCR, one entry per CDR3 protein. The repertoire holds about 78,000 distinct CDR3 sequences, over 60% seen once, with about 27% in the top ten. Unsorted bulk tissue (roughly 20-34 mg) underwent RNA and DNA co-extraction. The sample taken for sequencing was liver tumor tissue from sampling region 4. Stated subset: tumor region T4, right-lateral pole. The receptors here all came from a man aged 35 to 55 with primary liver carcinoma and hepatitis B virus infection.

About this clonotype: Given a much more abundant clone one base away, this may be a read error. The chain uses TRBV28 and TRBJ2-7, with TRBD2 identical over 12 bases. CDR3 length: 16 amino acids. Germline-derived CDR1 and CDR2 are MDHEN and SYDVKM. In DNA form, the CDR3 reads TGTACCAGCACCGAAAGGGTCGGACTAGCGGGAAACGAGCAGTACTTC. Its protein is CTSTERVGLAGNEQYF.

This clonotype was recorded at least ten times. The V gene is TRBV28, the J gene TRBJ1-5; D is possibly TRBD1 (6 bases). Germline V CDR1 and CDR2: MDHEN, SYDVKM. V was pared by 3 bases and J by 7 bases, with 22 bases between. This CDR3 region has 17 residues. The CDR3 bases are TGTGCCAGCAGTTTTACCTCAAGGGCAGGGGCGTACCAGCCCCAGCATTTT. Translated: CASSFTSRAGAYQPQHF.

This clonotype occurred once. A clone one base away is much larger, so this may be a read error. The rearrangement uses TRBV28 and TRBJ2-6; D unresolved. CDR1 is MDHEN and CDR2 is SYDVKM in the germline V gene. This CDR3 is built from 13 residues. The CDR3 reads CASSRSGTNVLTF. CDR3 bases: TGTGCCAGCTCAAGGTCTGGGACCAACGTCCTGACTTTC.

Worth noting for this clonotype: An end of the junction differs from the germline gene, which may be a read error. V gene TRBV6-5 combines with J gene TRBJ2-3; D remains unclear. The germline V gene encodes CDR1 MNHEY and CDR2 SVGAGI. The CDR3 extends over 16 amino acids. The DNA for the CDR3 is TGTGTCAGCAGTTACTCGGCGCAGGCGGCCCCAGATATGCAGTATTTT. Its translation is CVSSYSAQAAPDMQYF.

This clonotype was seen only a few times. CDR3: CASRGTSGYNEQFF. CDR3 coding DNA: TGTGCCAGCAGGGGGACTAGCGGTTACAATGAGCAGTTCTTC. The chain carries TRBV2 and TRBJ2-1; TRBD2 agrees at 11 bases. The CDR3 contains 14 residues. Trimming cost V 6 bases and J 4 bases; bases outside gene matches: 2. Germline V gene sequence: CDR1 SNHLY, CDR2 FYNNEI.

A note on this clonotype: A much larger clone is a single base away; this may be a read error. The V gene is TRBV7-9, the J gene TRBJ1-1; TRBD1 might be the D (5 bases). The CDR3 has 14 amino acids. Per germline, CDR1 SEHNR and CDR2 FQNEAQ (reference sequence). V gave up 7 bases and J gave up 4 bases, with 16 bases separating them. The CDR3 here is CASNLQSGGTEAFF. CDR3 sequence (DNA): TGTGCCAGCAATTTACAGAGCGGGGGCACTGAAGCTTTCTTT.

This clonotype was seen a few times. The junction departs from the called germline gene at one end, perhaps through a read error. V and J are TRBV5-1 and TRBJ1-4, with D tentatively TRBD1 (6 bases). The CDR3 contains 14 residues. Germline assignment: CDR1 SGHRS and CDR2 YFSETQ. CDR3: CTSSPGDVDEKLFF. In DNA, the CDR3 is TGCACCAGCAGCCCAGGGGATGTCGATGAAAAACTGTTTTTT.

The chain combines TRBV29-1 with TRBJ2-1, with unresolved D. This CDR3 comprises 11 residues. V shed 5 bases and J shed 16 bases, with 18 bases lying between them. The germline gives CDR1 SQVTM, CDR2 ANQGSEA. The CDR3 bases are TGCAGCGTTCACCAGGTCGGTGAGCTCTTCTTC. It encodes CSVHQVGELFF.

Turning to this clonotype: A much more abundant neighbour one base away suggests this may be a read error. The J gene is TRBJ2-1, the V gene TRBV7-9; D is perhaps TRBD2 (5 bases). The CDR3 sequence is 14 residues long. Between the trimmed V and J ends, which lost 2 bases and 8 bases, there was a span of 13 bases. Looked up from germline, CDR1 is SEHNR and CDR2 is FQNEAQ (reference sequence). CDR3 sequence reads: CASSLIEGADEQFF. CDR3 nucleotide sequence: TGTGCCAGCAGCTTAATAGAGGGAGCCGATGAGCAGTTCTTC.

To note about this clonotype: At one end the junction does not follow the germline gene, possibly because of a read error. In nucleotides, the CDR3 is TGTGCCAGTAGCCAAGATGCGGGAAGCACAGATACGCAGTATTTT. It yields the protein CASSQDAGSTDTQYF. The chain couples TRBV4-2 to TRBJ2-3, with D possibly being TRBD2 (6 bases). Germline V gene sequence: CDR1 LGHNA, CDR2 YNFKEQ. This CDR3 region has 15 residues.

The rearrangement uses TRBV4-2 and TRBJ2-1; D call uncertain. Germline assignment: CDR1 LGHNA and CDR2 YNFKEQ. V was trimmed by 7 bases and J by 5 bases, leaving 15 bases between them. The CDR3 covers 14 residues. The CDR3 reads CASIPMGINNEQFF. CDR3 nucleotides: TGTGCCAGCATCCCAATGGGCATTAACAATGAGCAGTTCTTC.

Comments on this clonotype: This likely comes from a read error, as the CDR3 has no conserved phenylalanine or tryptophan at its end. The DNA is left out, because the CDR3 cannot be placed on it with certainty; the CDR3 is given as TCRdb lists it. The V and J genes are TRBV11-2 and TRBJ2-2; the tabulated D call, TRBD1, remains unverified against the DNA. Both ends counted, the CDR3 spans 15 residues. Looked up from germline, CDR1 is SGHAT and CDR2 is FQNNGV. The CDR3 loop reads CASSLVGRGTGELFL.

A remark on this clonotype: The junction and the germline gene differ at one end; a read error may be behind it. The V and J genes are TRBV13 and TRBJ2-7, with TRBD2 identical over 8 bases. Germline values: CDR1 PRHDT, CDR2 FYEKMQ (reference sequence). The CDR3 contains 16 residues. The DNA of the CDR3 is TGTGCCAGCAGCAGCGGGGGATTGGGGGCACCCTACGGGCAGTACTTT. It specifies CASSSGGLGAPYGQYF.

About this clonotype: Compared with germline, one end of the junction differs, possibly owing to a read error. This chain joins TRBV28 and TRBJ2-4; weak D call: TRBD2 (5 bases). Germline loops: CDR1 MDHEN, CDR2 SYDVKM. This CDR3 comprises 16 residues. The CDR3 here is CASCQASADQRNIQYF. The CDR3 bases are TGCGCCAGCTGCCAGGCTTCAGCGGATCAGAGAAACATTCAGTACTTC.

The CDR3, as DNA: TGTGCCAATAGCCTTGGGACTTTCACAGATACGCAGTATTTT. Its translation is CANSLGTFTDTQYF. This chain links TRBV7-8 with TRBJ2-3, with D tentatively TRBD2 (6 bases). Germline V gene lookup returns CDR1 SGHVS and CDR2 FQNEAQ. This CDR3 is 14 amino acids long. The V end was cut by 10 bases, the J end by 2 bases, with 16 bases between.

Concerning this clonotype: A much larger clonotype is one base distant, so this may be a read error. V gene TRBV5-1 combines with J gene TRBJ1-1, with 7 bases fitting TRBD1. Trimming cost V 6 bases and J 1 base; bases outside gene matches: 6. Germline V gene data show CDR1 as SGHRS and CDR2 as YFSETQ. The CDR3 spans 14 residues. CDR3 nucleotides: TGCGCCAGCACCCTAAAGGGGGCGAACACTGAAGCTTTCTTT. Protein sequence: CASTLKGANTEAFF. The entire variable domain, with the rest obtained from reference TRBV5-1 and TRBJ1-1, is as follows: KAGVTQTPRYLIKTRGQQVTLSCSPISGHRSVSWYQQTPGQGLQFLFEYFSETQRNKGNFPGRFSGRQFSNSRSEMNVSTLELGDSALYLCASTLKGANTEAFFGQGTRLTVV.

This clonotype has only a few counts. The chain combines TRBV2 with TRBJ2-1, with TRBD1 as a possible D gene (7 bases). V was cut by 7 bases and J by 13 bases, with 17 bases left in between. Germline V CDR1 and CDR2: SNHLY, FYNNEI. This CDR3 comprises 12 residues. The CDR3 DNA sequence: TGTGCCAGCACGGTAGAGGGGGCGGGACAGTTCTTC. Its translation: CASTVEGAGQFF.

With regard to this clonotype: A much larger clone lies one base from this, so it may be a read error. CDR3 bases: TGTGCCACCAGTGAAGACAGGGGGAGCGCAGATACGCAGCATTTT. This gives the protein CATSEDRGSADTQHF. The chain uses TRBV24-1 and TRBJ2-3, with 9 bases that match TRBD1. TRBJ1-5 matches the DNA end more closely, so the J call is doubtful. In germline, CDR1 is KGHDR, CDR2 SFDVKD. This CDR3 comprises 15 residues.

A word on this clonotype: The germline gene is not matched at one end of the junction; a read error may be the cause. The chain uses TRBV5-6 and TRBJ2-2; D is unresolved. CDR1 is SGHDT and CDR2 is YYEEEE in the germline V gene. This CDR3 is built from 15 residues. CDR3 amino acids: CACSLVLGNTGELFF. The CDR3 DNA reads as TGTGCCTGCAGCTTGGTACTGGGCAACACCGGGGAGCTGTTTTTT. The whole variable domain, remainder taken from reference TRBV5-6 and TRBJ2-2, is DAGVTQSPTHLIKTRGQQVTLRCSPKSGHDTVSWYQQALGQGPQFIFQYYEEEERQRGNFPDRFSGHQFPNYSSELNVNALLLGDSALYLCACSLVLGNTGELFFGEGSRLTVL.

As to this clonotype: The junction does not match germline at one end; this may be a read error. V and J are TRBV6-5 and TRBJ2-5; D is unresolved. This CDR3 spans 14 amino acids. The V gene's germline CDR1 is MNHEY and CDR2 SVGAGI. CDR3 in amino acids: CASSYLGSREAQYF. The CDR3 DNA follows: TGTGCCAGCAGTTACCTTGGCAGCCGAGAGGCCCAGTACTTC.

Remarks on this clonotype: One end of the junction fails to match germline, which may point to a read error. CDR3 sequence: CTSSYDPPWATNQTQRF. Here the CDR3 DNA reads TGTACCAGCAGTTATGACCCTCCATGGGCCACCAATCAGACCCAGCGTTTT. This sequence joins TRBV6-5 and TRBJ1-5; no definite D call. The CDR3 has 17 residues. In germline, CDR1 is MNHEY, CDR2 SVGAGI.

For this clonotype: An end of the junction differs from the germline gene, which may be a read error. This chain uses TRBV11-2 with TRBJ2-7; D is perhaps TRBD2 (5 bases). CDR1 and CDR2 from the germline V gene are SGHAT and FQNNGV. The CDR3 loop spans 15 amino acids. The chain's CDR3 is CSSTPLEAAHYGQYF. The CDR3 DNA reads as TGTTCCAGCACCCCCTTGGAAGCGGCCCACTACGGACAGTACTTC.

The V and J genes are TRBV4-1 and TRBJ2-1; TRBD2 is a possible D gene (6 bases). The CDR3 is 16 amino acids. Trimming took off 1 base at V and 2 bases at J, with 12 bases between the two ends. CDR1 is MGHRA, CDR2 YSYEKL, per germline. This CDR3 reads CASSQGTNRTYNEQFF. In nucleotides, the CDR3 is TGCGCCAGCAGCCAAGGGACTAACAGGACCTACAATGAGCAGTTCTTC.

In the case of this clonotype: Relative to the germline gene, one junction end is altered; a read error may explain this. The CDR3 nucleotides are TGTGCCAGTAGCTCGCGCCCCAGCGGGAGGATCTATGAGCACATCTTC. It specifies CASSSRPSGRIYEHIF. V usage is TRBV11-2 and J usage is TRBJ2-1; TRBD2 matches at 9 bases. Looked up from germline, CDR1 is SGHAT and CDR2 is FQNNGV. The CDR3 spans 16 residues.

About this clonotype itself: One junction end does not reproduce the germline sequence, and a read error may be involved. This sequence joins TRBV6-5 and TRBJ2-7; D possibly uses TRBD1 or TRBD2 (5 bases each). Germline CDR1 and CDR2: MNHEY and SVGAGI. This CDR3 is built from 13 residues. CDR3 nucleotides: TGTGCTAGCAGTTTTACCGGGACCTCCGAGCATTACTTC. Protein sequence: CASSFTGTSEHYF.